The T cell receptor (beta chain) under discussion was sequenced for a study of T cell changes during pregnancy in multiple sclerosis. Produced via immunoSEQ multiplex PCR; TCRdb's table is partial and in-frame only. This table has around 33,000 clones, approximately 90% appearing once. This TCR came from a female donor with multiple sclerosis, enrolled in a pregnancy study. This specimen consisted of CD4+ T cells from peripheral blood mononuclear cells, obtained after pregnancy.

The CDR3 here is CASSLRQGNQPQHF. CDR3 sequence (DNA): TGTGCCAGCAGCTTAAGACAAGGCAATCAGCCCCAGCATTTT. The chain couples TRBV7-2 to TRBJ1-5; D call uncertain. The CDR3 has 14 residues. V lost 2 bases and J 2 bases, leaving 7 bases between the germline ends. The germline gives CDR1 SGHTA, CDR2 FQGNSA.